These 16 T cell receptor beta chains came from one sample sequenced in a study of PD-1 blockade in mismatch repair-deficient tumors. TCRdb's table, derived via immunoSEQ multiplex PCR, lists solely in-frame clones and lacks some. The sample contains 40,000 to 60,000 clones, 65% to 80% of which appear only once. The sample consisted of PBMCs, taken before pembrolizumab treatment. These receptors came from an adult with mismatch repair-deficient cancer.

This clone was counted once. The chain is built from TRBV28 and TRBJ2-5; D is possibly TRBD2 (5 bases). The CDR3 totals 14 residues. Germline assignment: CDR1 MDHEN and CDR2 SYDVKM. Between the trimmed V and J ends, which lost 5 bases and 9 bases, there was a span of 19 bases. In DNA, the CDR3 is TGTGCCAGCAGTCTGCAACTAGATACGCGGGCCCAGTACTTC. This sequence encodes CASSLQLDTRAQYF.

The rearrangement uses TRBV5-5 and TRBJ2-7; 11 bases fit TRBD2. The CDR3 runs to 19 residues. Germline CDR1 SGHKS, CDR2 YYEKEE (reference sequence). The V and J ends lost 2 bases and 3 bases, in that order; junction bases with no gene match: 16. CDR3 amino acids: CASSLQYSSSGTSGYEQYF. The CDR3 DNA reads TGTGCCAGCAGCTTACAGTATTCGAGTAGTGGGACTAGCGGCTACGAGCAGTACTTC.

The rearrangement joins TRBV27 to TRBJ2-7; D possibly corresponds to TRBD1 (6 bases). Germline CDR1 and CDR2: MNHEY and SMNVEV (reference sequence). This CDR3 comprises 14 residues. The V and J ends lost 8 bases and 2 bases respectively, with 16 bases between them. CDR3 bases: TGTGCCAGCCGCCCGGGCAGGGGCCCCTACGAGCAGTACTTC. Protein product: CASRPGRGPYEQYF.

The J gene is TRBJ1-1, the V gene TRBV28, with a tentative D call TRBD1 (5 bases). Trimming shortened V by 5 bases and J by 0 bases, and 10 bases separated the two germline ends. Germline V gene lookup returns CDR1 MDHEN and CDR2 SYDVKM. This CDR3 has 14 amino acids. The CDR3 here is CASSPGRMNTEAFF. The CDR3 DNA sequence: TGTGCCAGCAGTCCGGGACGAATGAACACTGAAGCTTTCTTT.

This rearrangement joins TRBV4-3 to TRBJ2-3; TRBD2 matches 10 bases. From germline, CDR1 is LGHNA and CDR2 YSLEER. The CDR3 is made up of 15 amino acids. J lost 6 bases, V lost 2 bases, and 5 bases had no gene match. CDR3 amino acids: CASSQSGRAPDTQYF. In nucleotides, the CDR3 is TGCGCCAGCAGCCAAAGCGGGAGGGCCCCCGATACGCAGTATTTT.

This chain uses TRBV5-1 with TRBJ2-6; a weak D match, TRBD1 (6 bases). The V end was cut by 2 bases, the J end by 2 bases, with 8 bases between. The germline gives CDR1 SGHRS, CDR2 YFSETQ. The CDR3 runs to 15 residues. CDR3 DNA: TGCGCCAGCAGCTTTACAGGGACTGGGGCCAACGTCCTGACTTTC. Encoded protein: CASSFTGTGANVLTF.

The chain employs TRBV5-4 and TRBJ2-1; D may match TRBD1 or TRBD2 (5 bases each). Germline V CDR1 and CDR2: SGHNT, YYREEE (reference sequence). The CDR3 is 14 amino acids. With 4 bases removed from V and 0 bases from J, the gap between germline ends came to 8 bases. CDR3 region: CASSRGSSYNEQFF. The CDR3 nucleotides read TGTGCCAGCAGCCGGGGCAGCTCCTACAATGAGCAGTTCTTC. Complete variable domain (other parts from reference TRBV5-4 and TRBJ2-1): ETGVTQSPTHLIKTRGQQVTLRCSSQSGHNTVSWYQQALGQGPQFIFQYYREEENGRGNFPPRFSGLQFPNYSSELNVNALELDDSALYLCASSRGSSYNEQFFGPGTRLTVL.

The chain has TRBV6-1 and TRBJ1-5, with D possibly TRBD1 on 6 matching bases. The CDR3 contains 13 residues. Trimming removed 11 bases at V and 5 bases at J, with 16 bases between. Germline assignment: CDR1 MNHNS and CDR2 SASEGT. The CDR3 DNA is TGTGCCGTATCCAGGGGCAGCGATCAGCCCCAGCATTTT. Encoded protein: CAVSRGSDQPQHF.

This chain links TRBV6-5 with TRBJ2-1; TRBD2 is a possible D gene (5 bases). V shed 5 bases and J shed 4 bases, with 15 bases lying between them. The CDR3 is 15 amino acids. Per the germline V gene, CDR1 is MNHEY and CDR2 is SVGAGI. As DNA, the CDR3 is TGTGCCAGCAGTAGTCGGGGAGTTCGATACAATGAGCAGTTCTTC. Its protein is CASSSRGVRYNEQFF.

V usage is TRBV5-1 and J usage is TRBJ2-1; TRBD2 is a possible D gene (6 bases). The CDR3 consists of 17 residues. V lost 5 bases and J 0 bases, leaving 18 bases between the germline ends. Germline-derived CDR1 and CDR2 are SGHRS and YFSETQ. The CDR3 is CASSRSLSGRSYNEQFF. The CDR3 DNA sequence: TGCGCCAGCAGTCGGTCCCTTAGCGGCCGCTCCTACAATGAGCAGTTCTTC.

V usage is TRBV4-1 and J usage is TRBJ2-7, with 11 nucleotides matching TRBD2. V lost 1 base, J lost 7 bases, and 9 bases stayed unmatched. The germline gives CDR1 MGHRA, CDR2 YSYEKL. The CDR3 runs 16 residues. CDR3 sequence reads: CASSQVRIAGGPEQYF. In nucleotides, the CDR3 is TGCGCCAGCAGCCAAGTGCGGATAGCGGGAGGGCCAGAGCAGTACTTC.

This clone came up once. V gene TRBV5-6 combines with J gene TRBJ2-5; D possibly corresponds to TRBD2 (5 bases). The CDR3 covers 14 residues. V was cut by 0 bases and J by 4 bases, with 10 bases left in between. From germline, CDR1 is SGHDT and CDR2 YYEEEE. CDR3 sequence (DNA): TGTGCCAGCAGCTTGGTATCCGGGGTAGAGACCCAGTACTTC. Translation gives CASSLVSGVETQYF.

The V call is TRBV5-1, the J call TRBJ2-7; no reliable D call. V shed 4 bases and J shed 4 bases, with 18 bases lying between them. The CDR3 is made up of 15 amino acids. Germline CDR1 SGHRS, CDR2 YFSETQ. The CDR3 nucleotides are TGCGCCAGCAGCCTCTCTCAGACGGCAACGTACGAGCAGTACTTC. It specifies CASSLSQTATYEQYF.

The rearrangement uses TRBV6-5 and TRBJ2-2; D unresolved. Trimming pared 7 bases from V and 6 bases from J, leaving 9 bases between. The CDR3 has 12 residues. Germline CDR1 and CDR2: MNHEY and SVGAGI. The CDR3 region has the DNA TGTGCCAGCACCGATAGATCCGGGGAGCTGTTTTTT. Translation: CASTDRSGELFF.

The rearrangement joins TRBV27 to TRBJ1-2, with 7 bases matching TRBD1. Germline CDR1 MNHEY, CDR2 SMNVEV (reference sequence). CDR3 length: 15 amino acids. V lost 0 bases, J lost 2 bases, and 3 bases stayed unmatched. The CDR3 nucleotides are TGTGCCAGCAGTTTATCCGACAGGGCCAACTATGGCTACACCTTC. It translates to CASSLSDRANYGYTF.

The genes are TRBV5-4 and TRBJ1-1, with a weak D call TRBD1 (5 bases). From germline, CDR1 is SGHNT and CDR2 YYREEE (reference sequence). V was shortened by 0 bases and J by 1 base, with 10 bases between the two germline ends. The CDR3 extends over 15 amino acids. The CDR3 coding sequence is TGTGCCAGCAGCTTGGTGGGGGTGCGGAACACTGAAGCTTTCTTT. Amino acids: CASSLVGVRNTEAFF.